This T cell receptor beta chain was captured in a study of identical twins. Overall study results and limits: Insertions ran lower in abundant cord blood beta clonotypes, though not in memory repertoires. Excess low generation probability was seen in twin-shared out-of-frame alpha sequences.

Comment on this clonotype: The antigen remains undetermined.

TCRdb reprocessed the 5' RACE reads with MiXCR, giving one entry per CDR3 protein. The sample lists 500,000 to 550,000 distinct CDR3 sequences, approximately 20% occurring once. The germline V gene encodes CDR1 SGDLS and CDR2 YYNGEE. The V and J ends lost 1 base and 5 bases respectively, with 8 bases between them. The CDR3 runs 13 residues. A further study also used this sample, focusing on yellow fever vaccine responses in identical twins.

The sample comprised CD4+ T cells sorted from blood. J is TRBJ2-3 and V is TRBV9; no clear D gene. The source of this sequence is a woman aged 18-35 years in good health. CDR3 nucleotides: TGTGCCAGCAGCGTAAATCCGGAAGATACGCAGTATTTT. Encoded protein: CASSVNPEDTQYF. The whole variable domain, remainder taken from reference TRBV9 and TRBJ2-3, is DSGVTQTPKHLITATGQRVTLRCSPRSGDLSVYWYQQSLDQGLQFLIQYYNGEERAKGNILERFSAQQFPDLHSELNLSSLELGDSALYFCASSVNPEDTQYFGPGTRLTVL.